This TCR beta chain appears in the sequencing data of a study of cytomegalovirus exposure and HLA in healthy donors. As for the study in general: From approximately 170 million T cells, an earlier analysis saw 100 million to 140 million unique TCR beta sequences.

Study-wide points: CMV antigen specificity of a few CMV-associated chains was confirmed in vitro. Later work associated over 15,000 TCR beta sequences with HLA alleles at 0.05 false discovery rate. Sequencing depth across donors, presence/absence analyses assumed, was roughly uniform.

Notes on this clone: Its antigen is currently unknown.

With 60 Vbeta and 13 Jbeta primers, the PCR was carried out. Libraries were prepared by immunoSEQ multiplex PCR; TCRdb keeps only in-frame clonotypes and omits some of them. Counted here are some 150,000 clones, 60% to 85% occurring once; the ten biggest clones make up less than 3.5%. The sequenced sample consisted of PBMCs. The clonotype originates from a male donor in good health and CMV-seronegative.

The CDR3 region has the DNA TGTGCCAGCAGCCGAACAGGGGTCTATGGCTACACCTTC. As protein: CASSRTGVYGYTF. V and J are TRBV5-4 and TRBJ1-2; 7 bases fit TRBD1. This CDR3 spans 13 amino acids. The trim removed 4 bases at V and 4 bases at J, leaving 4 bases unmatched. The germline CDR1 and CDR2 sequences are SGHNT and YYREEE (reference sequence).